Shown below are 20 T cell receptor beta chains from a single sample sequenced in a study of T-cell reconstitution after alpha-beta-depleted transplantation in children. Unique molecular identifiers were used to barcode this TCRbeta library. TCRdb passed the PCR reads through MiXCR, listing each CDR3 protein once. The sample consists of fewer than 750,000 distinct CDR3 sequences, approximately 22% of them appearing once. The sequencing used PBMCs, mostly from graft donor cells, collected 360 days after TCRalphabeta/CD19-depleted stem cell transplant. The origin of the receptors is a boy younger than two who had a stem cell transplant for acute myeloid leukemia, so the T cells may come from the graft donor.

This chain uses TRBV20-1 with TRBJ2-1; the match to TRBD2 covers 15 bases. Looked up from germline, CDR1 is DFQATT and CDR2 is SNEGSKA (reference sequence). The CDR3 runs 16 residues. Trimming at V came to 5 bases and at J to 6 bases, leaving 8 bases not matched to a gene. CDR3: CSAESRGLAGGNEQFF. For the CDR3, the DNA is TGCAGTGCTGAGAGCCGGGGACTAGCGGGGGGCAATGAGCAGTTCTTC.

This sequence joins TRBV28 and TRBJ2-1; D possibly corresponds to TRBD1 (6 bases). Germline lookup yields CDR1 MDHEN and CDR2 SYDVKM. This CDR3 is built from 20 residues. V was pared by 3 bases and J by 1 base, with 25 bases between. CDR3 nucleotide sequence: TGTGCCAGCAGTTTCGACAGGATACACCCTGCCCCACATTCCTACAATGAGCAGTTCTTC. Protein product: CASSFDRIHPAPHSYNEQFF.

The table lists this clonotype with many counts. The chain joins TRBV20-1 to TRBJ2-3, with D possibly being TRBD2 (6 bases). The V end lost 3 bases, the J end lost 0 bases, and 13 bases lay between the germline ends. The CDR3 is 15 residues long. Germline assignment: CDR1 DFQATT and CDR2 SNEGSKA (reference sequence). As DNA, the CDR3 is TGCAGTGCTAGGGGCCGGGACTTTAGCACAGATACGCAGTATTTT. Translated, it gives CSARGRDFSTDTQYF.

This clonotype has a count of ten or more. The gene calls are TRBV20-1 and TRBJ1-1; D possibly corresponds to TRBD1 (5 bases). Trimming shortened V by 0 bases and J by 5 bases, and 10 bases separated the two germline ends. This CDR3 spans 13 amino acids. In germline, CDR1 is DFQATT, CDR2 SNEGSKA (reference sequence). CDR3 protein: CSARERGETEAFF. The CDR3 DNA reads TGCAGTGCTAGAGAGAGGGGCGAGACTGAAGCTTTCTTT.

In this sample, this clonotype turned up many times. The CDR3, as DNA: TGTGCCAGCAGTGAGGTCCTAGCAGGCAATGAGCAGTTCTTC. Protein product: CASSEVLAGNEQFF. This chain connects TRBV25-1 to TRBJ2-1; possibly TRBD2 for D (5 bases). This CDR3 comprises 14 residues. V shed 3 bases and J shed 6 bases, with 12 bases lying between them. The germline CDR1 and CDR2 sequences are MGHDK and SYGVNS.

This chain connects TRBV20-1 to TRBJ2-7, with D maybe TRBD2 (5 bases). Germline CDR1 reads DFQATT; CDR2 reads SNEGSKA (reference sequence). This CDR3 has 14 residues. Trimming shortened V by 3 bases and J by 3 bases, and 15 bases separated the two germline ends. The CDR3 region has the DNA TGCAGTGCTAGGGGTCTTGACTATTACTACGAGCAGTACGTC. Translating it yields CSARGLDYYYEQYV.

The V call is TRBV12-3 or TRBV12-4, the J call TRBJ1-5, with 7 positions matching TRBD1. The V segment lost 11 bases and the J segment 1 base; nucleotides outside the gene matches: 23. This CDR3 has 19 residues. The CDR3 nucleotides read TGTGCCTTCAGTTTTAGCGGCAGGGGGTTGCGAGTGAGCAATCAGCCCCAGCATTTT. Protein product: CAFSFSGRGLRVSNQPQHF.

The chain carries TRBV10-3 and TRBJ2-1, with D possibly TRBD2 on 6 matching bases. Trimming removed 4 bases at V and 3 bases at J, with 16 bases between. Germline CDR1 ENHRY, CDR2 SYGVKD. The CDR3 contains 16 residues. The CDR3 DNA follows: TGTGCCATCAGTGGAAAGCGGGCTGGAGACTACAATGAGCAGTTCTTC. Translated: CAISGKRAGDYNEQFF.

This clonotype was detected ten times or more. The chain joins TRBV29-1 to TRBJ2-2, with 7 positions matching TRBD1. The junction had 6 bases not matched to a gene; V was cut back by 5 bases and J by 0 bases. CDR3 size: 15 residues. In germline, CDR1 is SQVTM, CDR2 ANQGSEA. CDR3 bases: TGCAGCGTTAGCCCGACAGGGACGAACACCGGGGAGCTGTTTTTT. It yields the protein CSVSPTGTNTGELFF.

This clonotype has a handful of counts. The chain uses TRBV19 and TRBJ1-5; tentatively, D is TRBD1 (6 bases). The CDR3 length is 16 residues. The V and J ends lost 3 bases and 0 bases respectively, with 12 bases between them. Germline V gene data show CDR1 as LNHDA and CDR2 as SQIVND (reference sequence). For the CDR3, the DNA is TGTGCCAGTAGTATGTGGGACATCTATAGCAATCAGCCCCAGCATTTT. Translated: CASSMWDIYSNQPQHF. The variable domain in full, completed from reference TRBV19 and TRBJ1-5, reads DGGITQSPKYLFRKEGQNVTLSCEQNLNHDAMYWYRQDPGQGLRLIYYSQIVNDFQKGDIAEGYSVSREKKESFPLTVTSAQKNPTAFYLCASSMWDIYSNQPQHFGDGTRLSIL.

The CDR3 DNA follows: TGTGCCAGCTCGGGCCTAGCGGGGGGGCCGTCTGGGGCCAACGTCCTGACTTTC. It specifies CASSGLAGGPSGANVLTF. This chain joins TRBV6-1 and TRBJ2-6; 12 nucleotides agree with TRBD2. Germline V gene data show CDR1 as MNHNS and CDR2 as SASEGT. CDR3 length: 18 amino acids. V shed 8 bases, J shed 1 base, and the junction held 9 bases outside the gene matches.

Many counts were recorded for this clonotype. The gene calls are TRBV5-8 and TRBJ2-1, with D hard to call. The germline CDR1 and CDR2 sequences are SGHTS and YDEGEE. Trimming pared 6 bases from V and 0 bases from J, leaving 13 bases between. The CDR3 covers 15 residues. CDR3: CASTQGTSSYNEQFF. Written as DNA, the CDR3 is TGTGCCAGCACCCAAGGTACAAGCTCCTACAATGAGCAGTTCTTC. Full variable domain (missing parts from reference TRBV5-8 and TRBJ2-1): EAGVTQSPTHLIKTRGQQATLRCSPISGHTSVYWYQQALGLGLQFLLWYDEGEERNRGNFPPRFSGRQFPNYSSELNVNALELEDSALYLCASTQGTSSYNEQFFGPGTRLTVL.

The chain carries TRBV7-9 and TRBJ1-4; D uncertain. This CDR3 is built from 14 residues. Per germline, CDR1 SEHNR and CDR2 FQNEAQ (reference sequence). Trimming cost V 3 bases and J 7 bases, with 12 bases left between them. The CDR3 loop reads CASSLPQGGEKLFF. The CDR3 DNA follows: TGTGCCAGCAGCTTGCCCCAAGGCGGTGAAAAACTGTTTTTT.

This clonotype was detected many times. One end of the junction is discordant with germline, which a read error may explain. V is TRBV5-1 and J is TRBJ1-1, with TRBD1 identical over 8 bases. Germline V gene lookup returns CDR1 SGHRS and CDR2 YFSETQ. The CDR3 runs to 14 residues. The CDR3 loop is CASSLGTGNTEAFF. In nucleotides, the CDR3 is TGTGCCAGCAGCTTAGGGACAGGGAACACTGAAGCTTTCTTT.

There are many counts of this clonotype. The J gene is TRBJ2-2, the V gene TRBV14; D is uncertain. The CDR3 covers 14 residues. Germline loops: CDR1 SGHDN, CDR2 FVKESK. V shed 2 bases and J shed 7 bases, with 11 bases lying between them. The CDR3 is CASSQIQPHGELFF. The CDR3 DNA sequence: TGTGCCAGCAGCCAAATACAGCCGCACGGGGAGCTGTTTTTT.

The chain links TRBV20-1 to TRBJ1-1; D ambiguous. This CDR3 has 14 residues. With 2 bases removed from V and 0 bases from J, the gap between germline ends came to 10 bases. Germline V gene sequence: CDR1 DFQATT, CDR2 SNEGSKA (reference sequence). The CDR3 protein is CSARMWLLNTEAFF. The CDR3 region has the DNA TGCAGTGCTAGAATGTGGCTCTTGAACACTGAAGCTTTCTTT.

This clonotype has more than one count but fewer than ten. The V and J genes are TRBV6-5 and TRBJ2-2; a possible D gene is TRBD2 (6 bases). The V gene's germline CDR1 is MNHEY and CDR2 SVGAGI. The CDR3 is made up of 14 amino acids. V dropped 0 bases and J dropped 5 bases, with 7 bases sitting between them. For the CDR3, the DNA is TGTGCCAGCAGTTACTCGGGAGGAACCGGGGAGCTGTTTTTT. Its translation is CASSYSGGTGELFF.

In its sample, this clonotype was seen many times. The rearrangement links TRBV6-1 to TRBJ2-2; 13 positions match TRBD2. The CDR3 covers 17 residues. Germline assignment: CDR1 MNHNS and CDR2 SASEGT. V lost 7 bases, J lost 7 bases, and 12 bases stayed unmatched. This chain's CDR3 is CASKTSGGIVAIGELFF. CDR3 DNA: TGTGCCAGCAAGACTAGCGGGGGGATCGTGGCGATCGGGGAGCTGTTTTTT.

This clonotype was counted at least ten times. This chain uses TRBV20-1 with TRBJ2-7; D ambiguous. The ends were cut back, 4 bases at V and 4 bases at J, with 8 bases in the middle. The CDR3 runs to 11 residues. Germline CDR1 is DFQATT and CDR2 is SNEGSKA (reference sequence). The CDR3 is CSAKLFYEQYV. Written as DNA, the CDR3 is TGCAGTGCTAAGCTATTTTACGAGCAGTACGTC.

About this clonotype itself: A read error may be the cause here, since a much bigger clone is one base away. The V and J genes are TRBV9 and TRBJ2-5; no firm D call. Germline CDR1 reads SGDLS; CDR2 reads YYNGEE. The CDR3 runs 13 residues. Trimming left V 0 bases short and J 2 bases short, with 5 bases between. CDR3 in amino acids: CASSVDQQETQYF. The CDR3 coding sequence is TGTGCCAGCAGCGTAGATCAGCAAGAGACCCAGTACTTC.